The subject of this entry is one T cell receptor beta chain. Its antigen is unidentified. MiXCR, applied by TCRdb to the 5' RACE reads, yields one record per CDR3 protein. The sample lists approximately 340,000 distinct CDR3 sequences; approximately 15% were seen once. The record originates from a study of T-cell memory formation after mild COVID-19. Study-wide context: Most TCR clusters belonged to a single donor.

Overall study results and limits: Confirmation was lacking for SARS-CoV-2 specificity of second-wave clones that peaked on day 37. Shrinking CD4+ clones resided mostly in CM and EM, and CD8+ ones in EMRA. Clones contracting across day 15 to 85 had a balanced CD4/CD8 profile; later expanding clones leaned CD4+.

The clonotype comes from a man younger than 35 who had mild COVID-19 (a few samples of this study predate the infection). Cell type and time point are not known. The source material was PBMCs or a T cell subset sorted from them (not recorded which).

The CDR3 sequence: CSARFGPSTDTQYF. The CDR3 DNA sequence: TGCAGTGCTAGATTTGGGCCTAGCACAGATACGCAGTATTTT. The rearrangement links TRBV20-1 to TRBJ2-3; D call uncertain. V was clipped by 2 bases and J by 0 bases, with 9 bases between them. Germline loops: CDR1 DFQATT, CDR2 SNEGSKA (reference sequence). CDR3 length: 14 residues.